The 14 T cell receptor beta chains given below trace back to one sample, sequenced in a study of cytomegalovirus exposure and HLA in healthy donors. The PCR made use of 60 Vbeta and 13 Jbeta primers. TCRdb's table, derived via immunoSEQ multiplex PCR, lists solely in-frame clones and lacks some. The sample carries approximately 190,000 clones, around 83% recorded once. Sequences were obtained from PBMCs. All receptors come from a man aged 40-50 years in good health and CMV-seropositive.

The rearrangement links TRBV10-2 to TRBJ1-1; D remains ambiguous. The CDR3 runs to 13 residues. The germline gives CDR1 WSHSY, CDR2 SAAADI. The V end lost 3 bases, the J end lost 4 bases, and 9 bases lay between the germline ends. CDR3 region: CASSERVSTEAFF. CDR3 in DNA: TGCGCCAGCAGTGAACGGGTGTCCACTGAAGCTTTCTTT.

The CDR3 sequence: CASSSTNIYSGRDQETQYF. The CDR3 coding sequence is TGTGCCAGCAGCTCCACAAACATATACAGCGGGAGGGACCAAGAGACCCAGTACTTC. The J gene is TRBJ2-5, the V gene TRBV5-6; 10 bases map to TRBD2. The CDR3 has 19 amino acids. V shed 3 bases and J 0 bases; nucleotides not matched to a gene: 14. Per the germline V gene, CDR1 is SGHDT and CDR2 is YYEEEE.

The chain employs TRBV21-1 and TRBJ2-7; no check of the table's D call, TRBD1, against the DNA was made. TRBV21-1 corresponds to a pseudogene. The CDR3 spans 14 residues. For the CDR3, the DNA is TGTGCCAGCATCGCGACAGGGCCCTCCTACGAGCAGTACTTC. It is translated as CASIATGPSYEQYF.

A few counts support this clone. The chain employs TRBV14 and TRBJ2-2; 7 bases align to TRBD2. V shed 3 bases and J 3 bases; nucleotides not matched to a gene: 4. This CDR3 contains 15 residues. CDR1 is SGHDN, CDR2 FVKESK, per germline. This CDR3 is CASSQGSGDTGELFF. CDR3 nucleotides: TGTGCCAGCAGCCAGGGGAGCGGGGACACCGGGGAGCTGTTTTTT. The full variable domain, in which reference TRBV14 and TRBJ2-2 provide the parts outside the CDR3, is EAGVTQFPSHSVIEKGQTVTLRCDPISGHDNLYWYRRVMGKEIKFLLHFVKESKQDESGMPNNRFLAERTGGTYSTLKVQPAELEDSGVYFCASSQGSGDTGELFFGEGSRLTVL.

The gene calls are TRBV13 and TRBJ2-1; 15 nucleotides match TRBD2. The germline V gene has CDR1 PRHDT and CDR2 FYEKMQ (reference sequence). Trimming at V came to 0 bases and at J to 2 bases, leaving 2 bases not matched to a gene. This CDR3 is built from 18 residues. The CDR3 is CASSLGGLAGGAYNEQFF. The CDR3 DNA reads TGTGCCAGCAGCTTAGGAGGACTAGCGGGAGGGGCCTACAATGAGCAGTTCTTC. The whole variable domain, remainder taken from reference TRBV13 and TRBJ2-1, is AAGVIQSPRHLIKEKRETATLKCYPIPRHDTVYWYQQGPGQDPQFLISFYEKMQSDKGSIPDRFSAQQFSDYHSELNMSSLELGDSALYFCASSLGGLAGGAYNEQFFGPGTRLTVL.

The gene calls are TRBV6-5 and TRBJ1-5; 8 bases are a match to TRBD1. This CDR3 contains 14 residues. The V segment lost 2 bases and the J segment 9 bases; nucleotides outside the gene matches: 6. CDR1 is MNHEY and CDR2 is SVGAGI in the germline V gene. The CDR3 protein is CASSYARTGRPQHF. CDR3 nucleotide sequence: TGTGCCAGCAGTTACGCCCGGACAGGGCGGCCCCAGCATTTT.

The chain links TRBV2 to TRBJ2-7; 7 bases line up with TRBD2. With 1 base clipped from V and 3 bases from J, the junction kept 9 bases outside the gene matches. From germline, CDR1 is SNHLY and CDR2 FYNNEI. The CDR3 totals 16 residues. Here the CDR3 DNA reads TGTGCCAGCAGTGAAGGCCGGAGGGAGGGCCACTACGAGCAGTACTTC. Protein product: CASSEGRREGHYEQYF.

The chain combines TRBV14 with TRBJ1-2; 7 positions match TRBD1. The CDR3 is 13 residues long. Looked up from germline, CDR1 is SGHDN and CDR2 is FVKESK. V dropped 4 bases and J dropped 8; count of bases not matched to a gene: 7. The CDR3 loop is CASSLEGALGYTF. CDR3 DNA sequence: TGTGCCAGCAGCCTTGAGGGGGCACTAGGCTACACCTTC.

The chain carries TRBV5-1 and TRBJ1-3; 7 nucleotides line up with TRBD1. V lost 4 bases and J lost 4; bases outside the gene matches: 5. CDR1 is SGHRS, CDR2 YFSETQ, per germline. The CDR3 loop spans 14 amino acids. The CDR3 loop reads CASSRTGVGNTIYF. CDR3 bases: TGCGCCAGCAGCAGAACAGGGGTGGGAAACACCATATATTTT.

The V gene is TRBV7-2, the J gene TRBJ2-1; 7 positions agree with TRBD1. The V and J ends lost 6 bases and 0 bases, in that order; junction bases with no gene match: 5. The CDR3 has 15 residues. Germline V CDR1 and CDR2: SGHTA, FQGNSA. The CDR3 sequence: CASRKDRSSYNEQFF. CDR3 sequence (DNA): TGTGCCAGCAGAAAGGACAGGAGCTCCTACAATGAGCAGTTCTTC.

In this sample, this clone turned up once. V gene TRBV11-3 combines with J gene TRBJ2-1, with 8 nucleotides matching TRBD2. This CDR3 comprises 14 residues. The ends lost 5 bases at V and 8 bases at J; junction bases unmatched: 8. Germline V CDR1 and CDR2: SGHNT, YENEEA. The CDR3 DNA is TGTGCCAGCAGCCCGGGCGGGGGGCGGGATGAGCAGTTCTTC. This gives the protein CASSPGGGRDEQFF.

The chain is built from TRBV7-9 and TRBJ2-3, with 9 bases fitting TRBD2. V gave up 2 bases and J gave up 4 bases; unmatched junction bases: 4. This CDR3 region has 15 residues. Germline V lookup: CDR1 SEHNR, CDR2 FQNEAQ (reference sequence). CDR3 residues: CASSLLAGAADTQYF. CDR3 nucleotides: TGTGCCAGCAGCTTATTAGCGGGAGCAGCAGATACGCAGTATTTT. Variable domain in full (rest from reference TRBV7-9 and TRBJ2-3): DTGVSQNPRHKITKRGQNVTFRCDPISEHNRLYWYRQTLGQGPEFLTYFQNEAQLEKSRLLSDRFSAERPKGSFSTLEIQRTEQGDSAMYLCASSLLAGAADTQYFGPGTRLTVL.

The chain is built from TRBV9 and TRBJ2-7, with TRBD2 as a possible D gene (6 bases). Trimming cost V 4 bases and J 4 bases, with 18 bases left between them. The CDR3 spans 15 residues. Germline assignment: CDR1 SGDLS and CDR2 YYNGEE. The CDR3 bases are TGTGCCAGCAGCCCCGGAGTGGGGGGTGGGTACGAGCAGTACTTC. It codes for CASSPGVGGGYEQYF.

The rearrangement links TRBV14 to TRBJ2-7, with 9 bases matching TRBD1. This CDR3 region has 14 residues. Unmatched junction bases numbered 10, after V lost 8 bases and J lost 5 bases. The V gene's germline CDR1 is SGHDN and CDR2 FVKESK. DNA of the CDR3: TGTGCCAGCCAGCCACCGGGACAGGGCCACGAGCAGTACTTC. This encodes CASQPPGQGHEQYF.